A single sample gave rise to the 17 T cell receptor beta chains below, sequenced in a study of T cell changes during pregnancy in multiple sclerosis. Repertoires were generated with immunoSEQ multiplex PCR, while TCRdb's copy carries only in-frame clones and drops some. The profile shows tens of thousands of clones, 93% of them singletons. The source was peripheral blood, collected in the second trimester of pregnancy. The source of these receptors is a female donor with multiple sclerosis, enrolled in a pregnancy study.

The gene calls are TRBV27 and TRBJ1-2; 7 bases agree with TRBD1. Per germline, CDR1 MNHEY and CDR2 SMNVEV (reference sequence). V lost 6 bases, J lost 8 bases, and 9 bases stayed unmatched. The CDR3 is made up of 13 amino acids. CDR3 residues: CASRADRVEGYTF. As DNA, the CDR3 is TGTGCCAGCAGAGCAGACAGGGTGGAGGGCTACACCTTC.

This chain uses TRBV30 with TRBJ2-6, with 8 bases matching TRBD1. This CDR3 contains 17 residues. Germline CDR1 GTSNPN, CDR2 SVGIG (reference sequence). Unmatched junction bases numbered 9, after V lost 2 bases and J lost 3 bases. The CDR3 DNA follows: TGTGCCTGGAGTAGGACAGGGAAACTGTATGGGGCCAACGTCCTGACTTTC. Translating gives CAWSRTGKLYGANVLTF.

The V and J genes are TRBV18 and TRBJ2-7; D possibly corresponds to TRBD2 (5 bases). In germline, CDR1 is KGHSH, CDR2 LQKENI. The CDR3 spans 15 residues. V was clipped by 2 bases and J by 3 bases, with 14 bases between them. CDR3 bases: TGTGCCAGCTCACCATGGGGAGAATCATACTACGAGCAGTACTTC. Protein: CASSPWGESYYEQYF.

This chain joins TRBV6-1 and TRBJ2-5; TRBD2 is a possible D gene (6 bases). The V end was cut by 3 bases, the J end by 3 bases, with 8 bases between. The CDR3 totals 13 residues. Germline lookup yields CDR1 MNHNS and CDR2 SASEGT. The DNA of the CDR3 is TGTGCCAGCAGTGAGGGAGGAAAAGAGACCCAGTACTTC. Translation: CASSEGGKETQYF.

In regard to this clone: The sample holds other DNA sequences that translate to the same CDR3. The CDR3 region is CASSLGGGGTDTQYF. The CDR3 DNA is TGTGCCAGCAGCTTGGGCGGGGGGGGCACAGATACGCAGTATTTT. The chain carries TRBV5-6 and TRBJ2-3; 9 bases align to TRBD2. The CDR3 sequence is 15 residues long. Germline V CDR1 and CDR2: SGHDT, YYEEEE. With 0 bases clipped from V and 1 base from J, the junction kept 0 bases outside the gene matches.

CDR3 in amino acids: CATWQGGRKYEQYF. The CDR3 DNA reads TGTGCCACTTGGCAGGGGGGAAGGAAGTACGAGCAGTACTTC. The J gene is TRBJ2-7, the V gene TRBV6-5; perhaps TRBD1 as D (7 bases). In germline, CDR1 is MNHEY, CDR2 SVGAGI. This CDR3 has 14 residues. Trimming removed 10 bases from V and 4 bases from J, with 20 bases in between.

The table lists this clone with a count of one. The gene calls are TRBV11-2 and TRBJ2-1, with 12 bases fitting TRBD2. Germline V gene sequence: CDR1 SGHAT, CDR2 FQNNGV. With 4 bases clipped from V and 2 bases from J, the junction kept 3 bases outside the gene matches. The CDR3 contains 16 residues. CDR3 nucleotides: TGTGCCAGCAGCTGGACTAGCGGGGACGCCTACAATGAGCAGTTCTTC. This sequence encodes CASSWTSGDAYNEQFF.

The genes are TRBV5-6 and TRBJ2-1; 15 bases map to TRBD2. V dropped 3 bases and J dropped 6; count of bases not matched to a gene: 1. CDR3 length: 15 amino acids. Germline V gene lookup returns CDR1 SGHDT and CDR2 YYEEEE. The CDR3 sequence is CASSWGLAGGNEQFF. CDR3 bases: TGTGCCAGCAGCTGGGGACTAGCGGGGGGCAATGAGCAGTTCTTC.

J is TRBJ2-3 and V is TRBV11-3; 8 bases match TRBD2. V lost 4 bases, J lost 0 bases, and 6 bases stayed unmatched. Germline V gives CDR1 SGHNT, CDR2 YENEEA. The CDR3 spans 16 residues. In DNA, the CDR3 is TGTGCCAGCAGCTCAAATAGCGGGGAGAGCACAGATACGCAGTATTTT. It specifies CASSSNSGESTDTQYF.

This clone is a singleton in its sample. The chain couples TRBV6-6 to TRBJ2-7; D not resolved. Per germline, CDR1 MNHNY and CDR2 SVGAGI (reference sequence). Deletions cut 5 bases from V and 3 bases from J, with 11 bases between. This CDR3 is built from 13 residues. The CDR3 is CASSIIIDYEQYF. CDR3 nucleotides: TGTGCCAGCAGTATTATAATAGACTACGAGCAGTACTTC.

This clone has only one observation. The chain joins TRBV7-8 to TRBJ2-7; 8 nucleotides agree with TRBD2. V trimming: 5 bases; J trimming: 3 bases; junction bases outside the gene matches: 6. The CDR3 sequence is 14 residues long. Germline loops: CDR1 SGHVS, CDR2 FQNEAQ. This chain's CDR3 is CASSPGGGNYEQYF. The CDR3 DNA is TGTGCCAGCAGCCCCGGGGGGGGAAACTACGAGCAGTACTTC.

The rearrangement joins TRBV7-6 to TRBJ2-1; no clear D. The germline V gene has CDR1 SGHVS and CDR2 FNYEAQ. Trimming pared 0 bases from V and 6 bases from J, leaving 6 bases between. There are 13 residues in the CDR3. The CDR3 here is CASSLAWANEQFF. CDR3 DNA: TGTGCCAGCAGCTTAGCTTGGGCCAATGAGCAGTTCTTC.

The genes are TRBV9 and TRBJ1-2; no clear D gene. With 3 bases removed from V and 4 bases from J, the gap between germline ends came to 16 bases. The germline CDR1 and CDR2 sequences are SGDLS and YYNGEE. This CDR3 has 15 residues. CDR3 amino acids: CASSALLTPGYGYTF. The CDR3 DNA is TGTGCCAGCAGCGCGCTGTTGACTCCGGGCTATGGCTACACCTTC.

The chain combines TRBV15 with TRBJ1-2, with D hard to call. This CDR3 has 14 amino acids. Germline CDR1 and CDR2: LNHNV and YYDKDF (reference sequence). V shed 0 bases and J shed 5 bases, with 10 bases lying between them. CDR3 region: CATSRDRLGYGYTF. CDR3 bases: TGTGCCACCAGCAGAGATAGACTCGGGTATGGCTACACCTTC.

CDR3 loop: CASSRTQGQATEAFF. Written as DNA, the CDR3 is TGTGCCAGCAGCCGTACTCAGGGACAGGCGACTGAAGCTTTCTTT. V usage is TRBV7-9 and J usage is TRBJ1-1; 8 bases are shared with TRBD1. CDR3 length: 15 amino acids. V trimming: 5 bases; J trimming: 5 bases; junction bases outside the gene matches: 10. CDR1 and CDR2 from the germline V gene are SEHNR and FQNEAQ (reference sequence).

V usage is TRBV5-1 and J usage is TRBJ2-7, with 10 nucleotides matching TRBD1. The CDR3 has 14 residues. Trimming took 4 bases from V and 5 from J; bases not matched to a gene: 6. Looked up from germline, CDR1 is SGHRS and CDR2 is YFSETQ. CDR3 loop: CASSGRQGAHEQYF. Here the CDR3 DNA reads TGCGCCAGCAGCGGTAGACAGGGGGCTCACGAGCAGTACTTC.

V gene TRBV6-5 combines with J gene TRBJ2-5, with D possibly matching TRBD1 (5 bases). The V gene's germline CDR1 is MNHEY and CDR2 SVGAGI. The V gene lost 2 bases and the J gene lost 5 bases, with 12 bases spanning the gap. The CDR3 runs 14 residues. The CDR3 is CASSYGAPLETQYF. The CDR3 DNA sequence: TGTGCCAGCAGTTACGGGGCTCCTCTTGAGACCCAGTACTTC.